This T cell receptor beta chain was captured by sequencing in a study of cytomegalovirus exposure and HLA in healthy donors. Study outcomes and limitations: An assumption of roughly uniform sequencing depth across donors underlay the presence/absence analyses. Productive status was seen about 87% or about 30% of the time for most TCR beta V segments in an earlier analysis.

J was trimmed by 0 bases and V by 2 bases; bases with no gene match: 5. CDR3 size: 16 residues. Looked up from germline, CDR1 is SGHRS and CDR2 is YFSETQ. The PCR contained 60 Vbeta and 13 Jbeta primers. Clones were read by immunoSEQ multiplex PCR, and TCRdb kept only the in-frame ones, dropping some. The table shows some 130,000 clones, with around 77% occurring only once. Details on this clone: Its target is unknown.

V is TRBV5-1 and J is TRBJ2-1, with TRBD2 matching 7 bases. Sequenced: PBMCs. The TCR sequence derives from a male donor in good health and CMV-seropositive. CDR3 residues: CASSFQLALSYNEQFF. For the CDR3, the DNA is TGCGCCAGCAGCTTCCAACTAGCGCTCTCCTACAATGAGCAGTTCTTC.